The sequence of this TCR beta chain was determined in a study of cytomegalovirus exposure and HLA in healthy donors. The PCR was carried out with 60 Vbeta primers and 13 Jbeta primers. In the original analysis: In a later analysis, of 80 million or so unique beta chains, roughly 11 million appeared in at least two donors. The table came from immunoSEQ multiplex PCR; TCRdb's copy has only in-frame clones and leaves some out. V and J calls and clone size come straight from that table; D and trimming were deduced from the DNA. The clone table shows 200,000 to 250,000 clones, with the ten largest holding roughly 0.98%. V lost 5 bases and J lost 0, with 14 bases in between. The CDR3 consists of 16 residues. Germline CDR1 KGHSH, CDR2 LQKENI.

This receptor was identified in a woman in her twenties or thirties in good health and CMV-seropositive. The sample taken for sequencing was PBMCs. The chain couples TRBV18 to TRBJ1-3, with D uncertain. The CDR3 bases are TGTGCCAGCTCATCCTCGAGTGGGAGCTCTGGAAACACCATATATTTT. Protein sequence: CASSSSSGSSGNTIYF.